The clone carrying this T cell receptor (delta chain) was seen more than once but under ten times. The amino acid sequence in TCRdb belongs to a much larger clone and departs from this DNA's translation at residue 7, likely a sequencing read error; the sequence shown is translated from the DNA. These data belong to a study of gamma-delta T cells after stem cell transplantation. The germline V gene encodes CDR1 TVYSNPD and CDR2 GDNSRS (reference sequence). The CDR3 has 13 residues. With 4 bases clipped from V and 4 bases from J, the junction kept 9 bases outside the gene matches. TCRdb called clones anew from the RT-PCR reads with CATT. The sample lists about 1,100 delta-chain clones; 2.9% were seen once.

The gene calls are TRDV3 and TRDJ1; TRDD2 aligns across 7 bases. The sequenced material came from gamma-delta T cells. The clonotype originates from a human donor. It is not recorded whose cells these are; they may come from a transplant donor. The CDR3 bases are TGTGCCTCTGGCCTTCCTGGAAGCGATAAACTCATCTTT. Amino acids: CASGLPGSDKLIF.